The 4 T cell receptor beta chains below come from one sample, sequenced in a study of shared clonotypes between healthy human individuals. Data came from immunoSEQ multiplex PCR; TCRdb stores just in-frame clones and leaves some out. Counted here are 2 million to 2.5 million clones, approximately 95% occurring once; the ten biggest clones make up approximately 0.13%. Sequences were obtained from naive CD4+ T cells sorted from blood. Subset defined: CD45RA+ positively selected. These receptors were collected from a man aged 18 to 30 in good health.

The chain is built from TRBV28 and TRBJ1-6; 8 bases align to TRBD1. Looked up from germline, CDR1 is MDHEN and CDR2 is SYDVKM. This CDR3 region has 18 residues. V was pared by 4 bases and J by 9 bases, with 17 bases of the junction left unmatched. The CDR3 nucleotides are TGTGCCAGCAGTTCTCCCGCTATTACGGACAGGGATCTTTCACCCCTCCACTTT. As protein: CASSSPAITDRDLSPLHF.

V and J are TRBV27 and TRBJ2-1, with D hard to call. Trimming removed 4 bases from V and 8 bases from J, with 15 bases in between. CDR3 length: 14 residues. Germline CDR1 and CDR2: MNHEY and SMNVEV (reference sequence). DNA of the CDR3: TGTGCCAGCAGTTCCCCCTTGGCAGGCCATGAGCAGTTCTTC. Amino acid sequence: CASSSPLAGHEQFF.

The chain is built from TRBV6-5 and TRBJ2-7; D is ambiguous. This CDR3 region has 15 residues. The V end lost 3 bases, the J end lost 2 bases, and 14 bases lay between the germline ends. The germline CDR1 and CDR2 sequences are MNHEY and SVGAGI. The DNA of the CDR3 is TGTGCCAGCAGTTATCACGGGCCTAACCCCTACGAGCAGTACTTC. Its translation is CASSYHGPNPYEQYF.

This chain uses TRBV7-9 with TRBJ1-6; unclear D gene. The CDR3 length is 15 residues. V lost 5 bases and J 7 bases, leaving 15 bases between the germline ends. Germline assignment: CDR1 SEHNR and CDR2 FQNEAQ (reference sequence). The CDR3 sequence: CASSSRRTENSPLHF. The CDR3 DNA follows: TGTGCCAGCAGCAGCCGACGGACGGAAAATTCACCCCTCCACTTT.